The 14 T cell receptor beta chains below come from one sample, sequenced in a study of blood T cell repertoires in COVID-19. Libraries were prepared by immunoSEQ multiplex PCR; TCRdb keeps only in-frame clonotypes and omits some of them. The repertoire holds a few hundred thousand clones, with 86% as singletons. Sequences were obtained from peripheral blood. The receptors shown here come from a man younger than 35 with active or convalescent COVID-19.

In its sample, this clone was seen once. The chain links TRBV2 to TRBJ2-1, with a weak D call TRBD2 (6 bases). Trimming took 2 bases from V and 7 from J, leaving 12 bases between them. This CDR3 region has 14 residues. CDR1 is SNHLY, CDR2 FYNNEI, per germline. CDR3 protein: CASSETAAGNEQFF. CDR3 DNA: TGTGCCAGCAGTGAAACAGCGGCGGGGAATGAGCAGTTCTTC.

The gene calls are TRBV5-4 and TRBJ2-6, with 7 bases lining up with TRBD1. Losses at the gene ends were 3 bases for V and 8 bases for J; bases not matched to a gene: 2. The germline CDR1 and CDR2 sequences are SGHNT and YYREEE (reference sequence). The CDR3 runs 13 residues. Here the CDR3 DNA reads TGTGCCAGCAGCTGGGACAGTCCCAACGTCCTGACTTTC. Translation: CASSWDSPNVLTF.

The CDR3 loop is CASSFGTGVGYF. In DNA form, the CDR3 reads TGTGCCAGCAGTTTTGGGACAGGGGTTGGGTATTTT. The V and J genes are TRBV27 and TRBJ2-3; 10 bases align to TRBD1. With V trimmed by 3 bases and J by 14 bases, 5 bases remained unmatched. The V gene's germline CDR1 is MNHEY and CDR2 SMNVEV (reference sequence). The CDR3 loop spans 12 amino acids.

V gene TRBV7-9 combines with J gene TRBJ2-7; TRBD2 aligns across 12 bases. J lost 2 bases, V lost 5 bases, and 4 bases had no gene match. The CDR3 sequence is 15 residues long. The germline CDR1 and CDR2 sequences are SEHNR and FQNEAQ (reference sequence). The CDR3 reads CASSLLAGGTYEQYF. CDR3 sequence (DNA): TGTGCCAGCAGCCTACTAGCGGGGGGCACCTACGAGCAGTACTTC.

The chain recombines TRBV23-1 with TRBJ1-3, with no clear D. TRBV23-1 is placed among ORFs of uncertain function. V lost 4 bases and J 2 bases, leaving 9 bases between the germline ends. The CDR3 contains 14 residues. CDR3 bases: TGCGCCAGCAGTCCCTCGGGGACTGGAAACACCATATATTTT. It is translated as CASSPSGTGNTIYF.

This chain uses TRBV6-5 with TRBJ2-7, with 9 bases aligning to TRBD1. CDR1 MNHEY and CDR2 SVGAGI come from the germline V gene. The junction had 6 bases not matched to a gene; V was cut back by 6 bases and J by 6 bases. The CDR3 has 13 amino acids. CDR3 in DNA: TGTGCCAGCAGCCGACAGGGGGAAGGCGAGCAGTACTTC. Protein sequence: CASSRQGEGEQYF.

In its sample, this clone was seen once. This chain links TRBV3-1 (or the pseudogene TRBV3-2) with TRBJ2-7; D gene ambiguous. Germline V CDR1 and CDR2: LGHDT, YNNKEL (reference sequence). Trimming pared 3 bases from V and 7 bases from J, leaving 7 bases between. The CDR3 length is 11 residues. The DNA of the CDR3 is TGTGCCAGCAGCCACGCGACTGAGCAGTACTTC. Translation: CASSHATEQYF.

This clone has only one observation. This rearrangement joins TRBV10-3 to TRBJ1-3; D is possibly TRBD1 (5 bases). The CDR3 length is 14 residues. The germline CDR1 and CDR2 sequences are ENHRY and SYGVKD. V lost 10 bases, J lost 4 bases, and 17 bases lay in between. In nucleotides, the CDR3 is TGTGCCACCCGGAAGGACAAGGACGGAAACACCATATATTTT. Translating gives CATRKDKDGNTIYF.

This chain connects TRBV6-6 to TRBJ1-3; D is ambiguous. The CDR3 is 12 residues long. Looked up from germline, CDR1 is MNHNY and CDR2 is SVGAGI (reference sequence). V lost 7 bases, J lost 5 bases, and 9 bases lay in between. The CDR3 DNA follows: TGTGCCAGCACCTCTTCCCGAAACACCATATATTTT. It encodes CASTSSRNTIYF.

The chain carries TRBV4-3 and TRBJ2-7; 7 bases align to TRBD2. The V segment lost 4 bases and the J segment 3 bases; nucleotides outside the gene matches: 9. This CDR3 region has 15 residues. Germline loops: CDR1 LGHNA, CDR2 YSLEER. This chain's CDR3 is CASSPQAGEIYEQYF. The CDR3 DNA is TGCGCCAGCAGCCCCCAGGCGGGAGAGATCTACGAGCAGTACTTC.

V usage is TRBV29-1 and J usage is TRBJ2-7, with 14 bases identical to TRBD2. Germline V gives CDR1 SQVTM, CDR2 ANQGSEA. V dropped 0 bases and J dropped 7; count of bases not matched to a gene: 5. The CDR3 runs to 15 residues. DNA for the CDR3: TGCAGCGTTGAAGAGGGGACTAGCGGGAGTGAAGAGCAGTACTTC. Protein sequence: CSVEEGTSGSEEQYF.

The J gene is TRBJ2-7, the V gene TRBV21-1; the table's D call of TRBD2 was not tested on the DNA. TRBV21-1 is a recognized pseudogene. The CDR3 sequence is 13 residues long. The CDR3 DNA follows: TGTGCCAGACTAGCGGGAGGGAGCCACGAGCAGTACTTC. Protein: CARLAGGSHEQYF.

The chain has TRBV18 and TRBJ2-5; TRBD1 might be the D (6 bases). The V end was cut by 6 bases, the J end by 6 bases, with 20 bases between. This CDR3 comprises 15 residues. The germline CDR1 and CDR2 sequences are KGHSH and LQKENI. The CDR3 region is CASSPIYQQGKTQYF. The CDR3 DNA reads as TGTGCCAGCTCGCCTATCTACCAACAGGGCAAGACCCAGTACTTC.

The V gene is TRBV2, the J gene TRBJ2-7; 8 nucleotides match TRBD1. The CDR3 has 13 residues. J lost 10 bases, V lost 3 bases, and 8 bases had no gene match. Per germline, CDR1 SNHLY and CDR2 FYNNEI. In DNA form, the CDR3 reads TGTGCCAGCAGTGATAACAGGGGGGTTCGTCAGTACTTC. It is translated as CASSDNRGVRQYF.